Below, 28 T cell receptor beta chains from the same sample are listed, as sequenced in a study of cytomegalovirus exposure and HLA in healthy donors. Researchers ran the PCR with 60 Vbeta and 13 Jbeta primers. Assay: immunoSEQ multiplex PCR; the TCRdb copy retains only in-frame clones and omits some. This repertoire shows about 130,000 clones, around 80% found once; its top ten account for about 2.2%. The sequenced material came from PBMCs. The receptors derive from a man aged 25-40 years in good health and CMV-seronegative.

A word on this clone: The same CDR3 is also encoded by other DNA sequences in this sample. The genes are TRBV30 and TRBJ2-3; no reliable D call. V was shortened by 3 bases and J by 2 bases, with 9 bases between the two germline ends. The CDR3 totals 13 residues. Germline V gene lookup returns CDR1 GTSNPN and CDR2 SVGIG (reference sequence). CDR3: CAWSLSVTDTQYF. DNA of the CDR3: TGTGCCTGGAGCCTTTCCGTCACAGATACGCAGTATTTT. The complete variable domain, with remaining parts taken from reference TRBV30 and TRBJ2-3, reads SQTIHQWPATLVQPVGSPLSLECTVEGTSNPNLYWYRQAAGRGLQLLFYSVGIGQISSEVPQNLSASRPQDRQFILSSKKLLLSDSGFYLCAWSLSVTDTQYFGPGTRLTVL.

This clone was seen only a few times. The V and J genes are TRBV28 and TRBJ1-4, with 9 bases that match TRBD1. The CDR3 has 14 residues. Germline lookup yields CDR1 MDHEN and CDR2 SYDVKM. The V and J ends lost 5 bases and 7 bases, in that order; junction bases with no gene match: 5. CDR3 nucleotide sequence: TGTGCCAGCAGTAAAACAGGGGGCAGTGAAAAACTGTTTTTT. Protein sequence: CASSKTGGSEKLFF.

About this clone: The sample carries other DNA sequences with the same CDR3. The chain uses TRBV6-5 and TRBJ1-2; possibly TRBD1 for D (5 bases). The CDR3 spans 14 residues. Trimming removed 6 bases at V and 0 bases at J, with 11 bases between. Germline CDR1 reads MNHEY; CDR2 reads SVGAGI. The CDR3, as DNA: TGTGCCAGCAGGCGGGACCTAGCTAACTATGGCTACACCTTC. It specifies CASRRDLANYGYTF.

About this clone itself: A read error is likely, as this CDR3 ends without the conserved phenylalanine or tryptophan. The limits of the CDR3 on the DNA are not certain, so only TCRdb's listed CDR3 is given. This chain links TRBV4-1 with TRBJ2-7; no check of the table's D call, TRBD2, against the DNA was made. The germline CDR1 and CDR2 sequences are MGHRA and YSYEKL. The CDR3 has 11 amino acids, counting both end residues. Here the CDR3 reads CASAGGGLGET.

V usage is TRBV6-5 and J usage is TRBJ1-2, with D unclear. The CDR3 contains 15 residues. The germline CDR1 and CDR2 sequences are MNHEY and SVGAGI. The germline V and J ends were trimmed by 5 bases and 3 bases, with 16 bases remaining between them. The DNA of the CDR3 is TGTGCCAGCAGTGTCACAGCACCGCCCCACTATGGCTACACCTTC. As protein: CASSVTAPPHYGYTF.

The chain has TRBV5-1 and TRBJ2-4; TRBD2 aligns across 10 bases. The CDR3 covers 15 residues. Germline CDR1 and CDR2: SGHRS and YFSETQ. The V segment lost 4 bases and the J segment 9 bases; nucleotides outside the gene matches: 10. For the CDR3, the DNA is TGCGCCAGCAGCACTACTCTAGCGGGAGATATCATTCAGTACTTC. This codes for CASSTTLAGDIIQYF.

The chain has TRBV4-3 and TRBJ2-1; 8 bases match TRBD1. The length of the CDR3 is 14 residues. CDR1 is LGHNA and CDR2 is YSLEER in the germline V gene. J was trimmed by 4 bases and V by 4 bases; bases with no gene match: 3. The CDR3 coding sequence is TGCGCCAGCAGCCGCGGACAGGGATACAATGAGCAGTTCTTC. Translating gives CASSRGQGYNEQFF.

This rearrangement joins TRBV28 to TRBJ2-1, with 7 bases fitting TRBD2. Germline V lookup: CDR1 MDHEN, CDR2 SYDVKM. The J segment lost 6 bases and the V segment lost 0 bases, leaving 2 bases of the junction unmatched. CDR3 size: 14 residues. The CDR3 DNA is TGTGCCAGCAGTTTATGGGGGGAGGGCAATGAGCAGTTCTTC. Amino acid sequence: CASSLWGEGNEQFF.

The CDR3 nucleotides read TGTGCCAGCAGCCCCAGCGGGGGTGCGGGCCAGCCCCAGCATTTT. This codes for CASSPSGGAGQPQHF. V is TRBV7-9 and J is TRBJ1-5, with D maybe TRBD1 (5 bases). Trimming left V 5 bases short and J 7 bases short, with 18 bases between. The CDR3 has 15 amino acids. The germline V gene encodes CDR1 SEHNR and CDR2 FQNEAQ (reference sequence).

The V and J genes are TRBV19 and TRBJ2-5, with 10 bases aligning to TRBD2. J gave up 7 bases and V 3 bases, and 11 bases lay outside the gene matches. Looked up from germline, CDR1 is LNHDA and CDR2 is SQIVND (reference sequence). This CDR3 has 16 residues. CDR3: CASSIGASGGWGTQYF. CDR3 bases: TGTGCCAGTAGTATCGGCGCTAGCGGGGGCTGGGGGACCCAGTACTTC.

This clone was found once. The chain has TRBV19 and TRBJ2-7; TRBD2 might be the D (5 bases). This CDR3 has 10 amino acids. Germline-derived CDR1 and CDR2 are LNHDA and SQIVND (reference sequence). V was cut by 10 bases and J by 2 bases, with 6 bases left in between. The CDR3 reads CATGTYEQYF. The CDR3 DNA is TGTGCCACCGGGACCTACGAGCAGTACTTC.

The V call is TRBV2, the J call TRBJ1-1, with 7 bases fitting TRBD1. In germline, CDR1 is SNHLY, CDR2 FYNNEI. After removal of 4 bases from V and 4 bases from J, the junction contained 9 bases not matched to a gene. The CDR3 covers 15 residues. The DNA for the CDR3 is TGTGCCAGCAGTGGGAGTCGGGACAGCCTCACTGAAGCTTTCTTT. It specifies CASSGSRDSLTEAFF.

The chain uses TRBV7-6 and TRBJ1-4; D is unresolved. The V end was cut by 5 bases, the J end by 5 bases, with 15 bases between. Germline V CDR1 and CDR2: SGHVS, FNYEAQ. The CDR3 extends over 15 amino acids. The chain's CDR3 is CASSPPGQQNEKLFF. The CDR3 DNA reads TGTGCCAGCAGCCCGCCTGGGCAGCAGAATGAAAAACTGTTTTTT.

The gene calls are TRBV5-4 and TRBJ2-5; TRBD2 agrees at 8 bases. This CDR3 spans 15 amino acids. In germline, CDR1 is SGHNT, CDR2 YYREEE (reference sequence). The V gene end was trimmed by 4 bases and the J gene end by 1 base; junction bases not matched to a gene: 6. The CDR3 DNA reads TGTGCCAGCAGCCCTAGCGGGCGCCTCCAAGAGACCCAGTACTTC. Its protein is CASSPSGRLQETQYF.

This clone is a singleton in its sample. The rearrangement links TRBV7-9 to TRBJ2-1, with a weak D call TRBD1 (6 bases). V shed 5 bases and J shed 7 bases, with 15 bases lying between them. The CDR3 runs 14 residues. Per germline, CDR1 SEHNR and CDR2 FQNEAQ (reference sequence). The chain's CDR3 is CASSRLQGWNEQFF. In DNA, the CDR3 is TGTGCCAGCAGCCGTCTACAGGGCTGGAATGAGCAGTTCTTC.

V and J are TRBV6-1 and TRBJ1-5, with TRBD1 identical over 10 bases. The CDR3 spans 16 residues. Losses at the gene ends were 4 bases for V and 1 base for J; bases not matched to a gene: 4. Germline V gives CDR1 MNHNS, CDR2 SASEGT. CDR3 sequence (DNA): TGTGCCAGCAGTGCAGGGACAGGGGTAAGCAATCAGCCCCAGCATTTT. This encodes CASSAGTGVSNQPQHF.

The chain has TRBV5-4 and TRBJ2-2; possibly TRBD1 for D (6 bases). The CDR3 has 15 residues. The germline V gene has CDR1 SGHNT and CDR2 YYREEE (reference sequence). V gave up 4 bases and J gave up 5 bases, with 15 bases separating them. The chain's CDR3 is CASSLRGSRTGELFF. In DNA, the CDR3 is TGTGCCAGCAGCCTAAGGGGGAGTCGGACCGGGGAGCTGTTTTTT.

The rearrangement joins TRBV4-1 to TRBJ1-1; perhaps TRBD1 as D (6 bases). Germline-derived CDR1 and CDR2 are MGHRA and YSYEKL. The CDR3 loop spans 16 amino acids. The V and J ends lost 1 base and 1 base respectively, with 13 bases between them. Here the CDR3 reads CASSQAAGTPNTEAFF. The CDR3 DNA reads as TGCGCCAGCAGCCAAGCCGCCGGGACACCGAACACTGAAGCTTTCTTT.

The V gene is TRBV30, the J gene TRBJ2-1; 10 nucleotides match TRBD2. Per germline, CDR1 GTSNPN and CDR2 SVGIG (reference sequence). CDR3 size: 17 residues. J lost 8 bases, V lost 0 bases, and 13 bases had no gene match. The CDR3 DNA reads as TGTGCCTGGAGTGTACGTAGGGCTAGCGGGAGCGGAGATGAGCAGTTCTTC. Its translation is CAWSVRRASGSGDEQFF. Looking up the rest from reference TRBV30 and TRBJ2-1 gives the full variable domain: SQTIHQWPATLVQPVGSPLSLECTVEGTSNPNLYWYRQAAGRGLQLLFYSVGIGQISSEVPQNLSASRPQDRQFILSSKKLLLSDSGFYLCAWSVRRASGSGDEQFFGPGTRLTVL.

This chain links TRBV7-9 with TRBJ1-5; D may be TRBD1 (6 bases). The length of the CDR3 is 14 residues. V dropped 3 bases and J dropped 4 bases, with 10 bases sitting between them. CDR1 is SEHNR and CDR2 is FQNEAQ in the germline V gene (reference sequence). The CDR3 spells CASSFGQLNQPQHF. CDR3 DNA: TGTGCCAGCAGCTTTGGACAGTTAAATCAGCCCCAGCATTTT.

This clone has a single count. This rearrangement joins TRBV5-1 to TRBJ2-5; TRBD1 aligns across 9 bases. This CDR3 has 15 amino acids. The V segment lost 0 bases and the J segment 5 bases; nucleotides outside the gene matches: 5. Germline assignment: CDR1 SGHRS and CDR2 YFSETQ. CDR3 protein: CASSLGGQGLETQYF. In DNA, the CDR3 is TGCGCCAGCAGCTTGGGGGGACAGGGCTTGGAGACCCAGTACTTC.

Here the CDR3 reads CASSVGTADNYGYTF. Here the CDR3 DNA reads TGTGCCAGCAGCGTGGGGACAGCAGACAACTATGGCTACACCTTC. This sequence joins TRBV9 and TRBJ1-2; 7 bases align to TRBD1. Germline V CDR1 and CDR2: SGDLS, YYNGEE. CDR3 length equals 15 residues. The trim removed 2 bases at V and 2 bases at J, leaving 6 bases unmatched. Looking up the rest from reference TRBV9 and TRBJ1-2 gives the full variable domain: DSGVTQTPKHLITATGQRVTLRCSPRSGDLSVYWYQQSLDQGLQFLIQYYNGEERAKGNILERFSAQQFPDLHSELNLSSLELGDSALYFCASSVGTADNYGYTFGSGTRLTVV.

This clone was detected only a few times. The chain joins TRBV4-3 to TRBJ2-7; tentative D call: TRBD2 (5 bases). CDR3 size: 15 residues. V was pared by 0 bases and J by 2 bases, with 11 bases between. The germline CDR1 and CDR2 sequences are LGHNA and YSLEER. The CDR3 nucleotides read TGCGCCAGCAGCCAAGAGGACTCCCGGACCTACGAGCAGTACTTC. This sequence encodes CASSQEDSRTYEQYF.

The gene calls are TRBV4-2 and TRBJ1-2, with D uncertain. The germline gives CDR1 LGHNA, CDR2 YNFKEQ. Trimming took 0 bases from V and 8 from J, leaving 16 bases between them. This CDR3 has 15 amino acids. The chain's CDR3 is CASSQDLAGREGYTF. CDR3 nucleotides: TGTGCCAGCAGCCAAGATCTCGCGGGCCGTGAGGGCTACACCTTC.

This chain links TRBV5-6 with TRBJ2-5; TRBD2 matches 9 bases. The V gene end was trimmed by 0 bases and the J gene end by 11 bases; junction bases not matched to a gene: 14. Germline V lookup: CDR1 SGHDT, CDR2 YYEEEE. This CDR3 has 16 amino acids. CDR3 region: CASSLVTSGNAAEQYF. CDR3 nucleotides: TGTGCCAGCAGCTTGGTGACTAGCGGTAACGCCGCGGAGCAGTACTTC.

The rearrangement links TRBV23-1 to TRBJ1-2; possible D gene TRBD1, 5 bases. TRBV23-1 is identified as an open reading frame with a role that is uncertain. The CDR3 has 13 residues. Trimming took off 4 bases at V and 8 bases at J, with 14 bases between the two ends. The CDR3 is CASSRGEGKGYTF. The CDR3 DNA reads as TGCGCCAGCAGTCGCGGGGAGGGGAAGGGCTACACCTTC.

The rearrangement joins TRBV5-1 to TRBJ2-7, with TRBD1 as a possible D gene (5 bases). The germline V gene encodes CDR1 SGHRS and CDR2 YFSETQ. Trimming stripped 0 bases from V and 6 bases from J, with 7 bases between. This CDR3 spans 12 amino acids. This CDR3 reads CASSLGRGEQYF. CDR3 DNA sequence: TGCGCCAGCAGCTTGGGTAGGGGCGAGCAGTACTTC.

The chain is built from TRBV28 and TRBJ2-1; 7 positions agree with TRBD1. V trimming: 7 bases; J trimming: 6 bases; junction bases outside the gene matches: 12. The CDR3 is 15 residues long. Germline loops: CDR1 MDHEN, CDR2 SYDVKM. The CDR3 loop is CASTPPMGTVNEQFF. Here the CDR3 DNA reads TGTGCCAGCACCCCCCCAATGGGGACAGTCAATGAGCAGTTCTTC.